Below are 28 T cell receptor beta chains sequenced from a single sample in a study of T cell responses to AZD1222 COVID-19 vaccine. The data were produced by immunoSEQ multiplex PCR, yet TCRdb's version contains in-frame clones alone and is incomplete. The sample consists of some 170,000 clones, 70% to 90% of them appearing once. Specimen: peripheral blood, collected 28 days after the second dose of the MenACWY control vaccine. The origin of the receptors is an adult who received the MenACWY meningococcal vaccine as a control.

The chain recombines TRBV5-1 with TRBJ2-7; D possibly corresponds to TRBD2 (7 bases). Germline CDR1 and CDR2: SGHRS and YFSETQ. The CDR3 contains 15 residues. V shed 3 bases and J shed 4 bases, with 17 bases lying between them. CDR3 nucleotide sequence: TGCGCCAGCAGCTACCGGGGGGCGGCGCTTTACGAGCAGTACTTC. It codes for CASSYRGAALYEQYF.

This clone came up once. J is TRBJ1-2 and V is TRBV28; no firm D call. Trimming shortened V by 6 bases and J by 4 bases, and 18 bases separated the two germline ends. This CDR3 has 15 amino acids. The germline gives CDR1 MDHEN, CDR2 SYDVKM. The CDR3 sequence: CASSPPKKGSYGYTF. The CDR3 region has the DNA TGTGCCAGCAGCCCGCCGAAGAAGGGATCCTATGGCTACACCTTC.

The chain combines TRBV4-3 with TRBJ1-2; D perhaps matches TRBD1 (5 bases). Germline V gene data show CDR1 as LGHNA and CDR2 as YSLEER. This CDR3 has 12 residues. V was clipped by 4 bases and J by 13 bases, with 16 bases between them. CDR3 bases: TGCGCCAGCAGCCTTGGGGGAGTCCGGCCCACCTTC. The encoded protein is CASSLGGVRPTF.

The gene calls are TRBV7-2 and TRBJ2-3, with D possibly being TRBD2 (6 bases). Germline V lookup: CDR1 SGHTA, CDR2 FQGNSA. Trimming shortened V by 5 bases and J by 2 bases, and 20 bases separated the two germline ends. The CDR3 length is 17 residues. The CDR3 protein is CASSVLLGDFPTDTQYF. Here the CDR3 DNA reads TGTGCCAGCAGCGTTCTGCTAGGGGACTTCCCCACAGATACGCAGTATTTT.

DNA of the CDR3: TGTGCCAGCAGTCTGGGTGGACAGGGGGGTTCGCCCCTCCACTTT. It codes for CASSLGGQGGSPLHF. The gene calls are TRBV2 and TRBJ1-6; 10 nucleotides agree with TRBD1. The trim removed 5 bases at V and 13 bases at J, leaving 11 bases unmatched. CDR1 is SNHLY and CDR2 is FYNNEI in the germline V gene. The CDR3 runs 15 residues.

The chain combines TRBV10-3 with TRBJ2-3; D is possibly TRBD2 (6 bases). Trimming left V 4 bases short and J 0 bases short, with 14 bases between. There are 16 residues in the CDR3. Per the germline V gene, CDR1 is ENHRY and CDR2 is SYGVKD. The CDR3 region is CAISANTGGSTDTQYF. CDR3 nucleotides: TGTGCCATCAGTGCGAACACAGGAGGGAGCACAGATACGCAGTATTTT.

The CDR3, as DNA: TGTGCCAGCAGACCGGGACAGGGTTCACCCCTCCACTTT. Residues: CASRPGQGSPLHF. The V call is TRBV12-3 or TRBV12-4, the J call TRBJ1-6; TRBD1 matches at 9 bases. This CDR3 has 13 amino acids. V was pared by 6 bases and J by 9 bases, with 3 bases of the junction left unmatched.

The rearrangement uses TRBV6-2 or TRBV6-3 and TRBJ2-7, with 10 positions matching TRBD2. Per germline, CDR1 MNHEY and CDR2 SVGEGT. The CDR3 runs 15 residues. V lost 4 bases, J lost 0 bases, and 3 bases stayed unmatched. The CDR3 DNA reads TGTGCCAGCAGTTGGGCTAGCGGGAGCTCCTACGAGCAGTACTTC. Translated: CASSWASGSSYEQYF.

The rearrangement links TRBV6-5 to TRBJ1-2; D is possibly TRBD1 (6 bases). Germline V gene data show CDR1 as MNHEY and CDR2 as SVGAGI. Trimming took 0 bases from V and 4 from J, leaving 15 bases between them. This CDR3 is 16 amino acids long. In DNA, the CDR3 is TGTGCCAGCAGTTACTCGGCAGGACAGAGCCTCTATGGCTACACCTTC. Protein sequence: CASSYSAGQSLYGYTF.

CDR3 DNA sequence: TGTGCCTGGAGTCTGTGGGGGGGGAGTAACTCACCCCTCCACTTT. Residues: CAWSLWGGSNSPLHF. This chain links TRBV30 with TRBJ1-6; perhaps TRBD1 as D (5 bases). Germline CDR1 is GTSNPN and CDR2 is SVGIG (reference sequence). This CDR3 contains 15 residues. Trimming stripped 2 bases from V and 10 bases from J, with 18 bases between. The variable domain in full, with the rest retrieved from reference TRBV30 and TRBJ1-6, is SQTIHQWPATLVQPVGSPLSLECTVEGTSNPNLYWYRQAAGRGLQLLFYSVGIGQISSEVPQNLSASRPQDRQFILSSKKLLLSDSGFYLCAWSLWGGSNSPLHFGNGTRLTVT.

The V and J genes are TRBV10-1 and TRBJ2-3, with 11 bases fitting TRBD2. CDR1 and CDR2 (germline): WNHNN, SYGVQD (reference sequence). The CDR3 consists of 16 residues. V shed 4 bases, J shed 4 bases, and the junction held 7 bases outside the gene matches. The CDR3 spells CASSGGQLAGADTQYF. CDR3 DNA sequence: TGCGCCAGCAGTGGGGGCCAACTAGCGGGAGCAGATACGCAGTATTTT.

This sequence joins TRBV4-1 and TRBJ1-2, with TRBD1 as a possible D gene (5 bases). Germline V gives CDR1 MGHRA, CDR2 YSYEKL. This CDR3 spans 14 amino acids. Trimming took off 1 base at V and 7 bases at J, with 13 bases between the two ends. The CDR3 region is CASSQATGISGYTF. As DNA, the CDR3 is TGCGCCAGCAGCCAAGCCACAGGTATTAGTGGCTACACCTTC.

The chain has TRBV10-1 and TRBJ2-2, with 10 bases aligning to TRBD2. V lost 4 bases and J lost 0; bases outside the gene matches: 8. The germline V gene has CDR1 WNHNN and CDR2 SYGVQD (reference sequence). This CDR3 has 18 residues. The CDR3 coding sequence is TGCGCCAGCAGTGGGGCGAGACTAGCGGGCACGAACACCGGGGAGCTGTTTTTT. This translates into CASSGARLAGTNTGELFF.

The chain uses TRBV28 and TRBJ2-2, with D possibly called TRBD1 or TRBD2 (5 bases each). The CDR3 totals 13 residues. Trimming removed 8 bases from V and 8 bases from J, with 15 bases in between. Germline assignment: CDR1 MDHEN and CDR2 SYDVKM. CDR3 sequence: CASLRDRPGELFF. CDR3 DNA sequence: TGTGCCAGCCTCCGGGACCGACCGGGGGAGCTGTTTTTT. Together with reference TRBV28 and TRBJ2-2, the CDR3 gives the full variable domain: DVKVTQSSRYLVKRTGEKVFLECVQDMDHENMFWYRQDPGLGLRLIYFSYDVKMKEKGDIPEGYSVSREKKERFSLILESASTNQTSMYLCASLRDRPGELFFGEGSRLTVL.

The gene calls are TRBV28 and TRBJ1-5; D is unclear. CDR1 and CDR2 from the germline V gene are MDHEN and SYDVKM. This CDR3 has 15 amino acids. The V and J ends lost 6 bases and 7 bases respectively, with 19 bases between them. CDR3 in amino acids: CASSPVVEGQQPQHF. Written as DNA, the CDR3 is TGTGCCAGCAGCCCCGTGGTTGAGGGCCAACAGCCCCAGCATTTT.

The gene calls are TRBV28 and TRBJ2-5; 11 bases are a match to TRBD2. The CDR3 consists of 16 residues. Germline V gene lookup returns CDR1 MDHEN and CDR2 SYDVKM. J lost 5 bases, V lost 1 base, and 6 bases had no gene match. This CDR3 reads CASSLYGTSGRETQYF. As DNA, the CDR3 is TGTGCCAGCAGTTTATACGGGACTAGCGGCCGGGAGACCCAGTACTTC.

J is TRBJ2-7 and V is TRBV5-6, with D perhaps TRBD1 (6 bases). The germline V and J ends were trimmed by 0 bases and 0 bases, with 10 bases remaining between them. The CDR3 loop spans 15 amino acids. Germline loops: CDR1 SGHDT, CDR2 YYEEEE. In DNA, the CDR3 is TGTGCCAGCAGCTTGGGGGACACCGGCTCCTACGAGCAGTACTTC. Protein sequence: CASSLGDTGSYEQYF.

V is TRBV6-1 and J is TRBJ1-2, with 7 bases lining up with TRBD1. The junction had 3 bases not matched to a gene; V was cut back by 0 bases and J by 5 bases. Germline V lookup: CDR1 MNHNS, CDR2 SASEGT. This CDR3 region has 14 residues. The DNA of the CDR3 is TGTGCCAGCAGTGAAGCGGACAGGTTTTATGGCTACACCTTC. This translates into CASSEADRFYGYTF.

About this clone: Compared with germline, one end of the junction differs, possibly owing to a read error. The chain employs TRBV19 and TRBJ2-7, with TRBD1 identical over 7 bases. The germline CDR1 and CDR2 sequences are LNHDA and SQIVND (reference sequence). The CDR3 loop spans 16 amino acids. DNA for the CDR3: TGTGCCAGTAGTGTTTCCGGGACAGACGTTTGGGTCTCAATGAACTTC. This sequence encodes CASSVSGTDVWVSMNF.

The rearrangement joins TRBV9 to TRBJ2-7; 7 bases are a match to TRBD2. The germline V gene encodes CDR1 SGDLS and CDR2 YYNGEE. The CDR3 is 15 residues long. V lost 4 bases and J lost 4; bases outside the gene matches: 11. The CDR3 here is CASSPDWGGLYEQYF. CDR3 bases: TGTGCCAGCAGCCCAGATTGGGGGGGGTTATACGAGCAGTACTTC.

This clone came up a few times. CDR3 in amino acids: CASSSPPYTGDIISPLHF. The CDR3 DNA follows: TGTGCCAGCAGCTCGCCGCCATACACAGGAGATATTATTTCACCCCTCCACTTT. The chain combines TRBV11-2 with TRBJ1-6; a possible D gene is TRBD1 (5 bases). The CDR3 covers 18 residues. Germline CDR1 is SGHAT and CDR2 is FQNNGV. V was shortened by 4 bases and J by 9 bases, with 25 bases between the two germline ends.

The chain combines TRBV10-2 with TRBJ1-2; D is undetermined. The length of the CDR3 is 15 residues. Germline values: CDR1 WSHSY, CDR2 SAAADI. V shed 7 bases and J shed 0 bases, with 15 bases lying between them. The CDR3 is CASKVDASPNYGYTF. The CDR3 bases are TGCGCCAGCAAAGTAGACGCGAGTCCTAACTATGGCTACACCTTC.

This chain uses TRBV28 with TRBJ2-5, with D maybe TRBD2 (7 bases). In germline, CDR1 is MDHEN, CDR2 SYDVKM. Trimming removed 6 bases from V and 3 bases from J, with 17 bases in between. This CDR3 contains 15 residues. The CDR3 DNA reads TGTGCCAGCAGCCCTGGGGGGGCGCGGGAAGAGACCCAGTACTTC. Its translation is CASSPGGAREETQYF.

The chain combines TRBV19 with TRBJ2-1, with 10 bases matching TRBD2. The CDR3 has 15 residues. Germline V gene data show CDR1 as LNHDA and CDR2 as SQIVND (reference sequence). Losses at the gene ends were 7 bases for V and 3 bases for J; bases not matched to a gene: 6. Written as DNA, the CDR3 is TGTGCCAGTACCGTTACTAGCGGGGTCTACAATGAGCAGTTCTTC. This encodes CASTVTSGVYNEQFF.

The CDR3 here is CASSLRDNEQFF. CDR3 in DNA: TGTGCCAGCAGTTTACGTGACAATGAGCAGTTCTTC. This chain connects TRBV28 to TRBJ2-1, with D unclear. This CDR3 region has 12 residues. The V and J ends lost 2 bases and 5 bases respectively, with 4 bases between them. Germline CDR1 reads MDHEN; CDR2 reads SYDVKM. Using reference TRBV28 and TRBJ2-1 for the parts outside the CDR3, the full variable domain is DVKVTQSSRYLVKRTGEKVFLECVQDMDHENMFWYRQDPGLGLRLIYFSYDVKMKEKGDIPEGYSVSREKKERFSLILESASTNQTSMYLCASSLRDNEQFFGPGTRLTVL.

The chain is built from TRBV2 and TRBJ2-6; D is perhaps TRBD2 (5 bases). The V end was cut by 4 bases, the J end by 2 bases, with 9 bases between. The CDR3 runs to 15 residues. CDR1 and CDR2 from the germline V gene are SNHLY and FYNNEI. The CDR3, as DNA: TGTGCCAGCAGTGTAGAGGGAACTGGGGCCAACGTCCTGACTTTC. Protein: CASSVEGTGANVLTF.

V usage is TRBV6-1 and J usage is TRBJ2-2, with TRBD2 matching over 7 bases. The germline gives CDR1 MNHNS, CDR2 SASEGT. The trim removed 1 base at V and 4 bases at J, leaving 3 bases unmatched. CDR3 length: 15 residues. The CDR3 sequence is CASSEVAGVTGELFF. The CDR3 DNA reads as TGTGCCAGCAGTGAAGTTGCGGGAGTCACCGGGGAGCTGTTTTTT.

This chain links TRBV6-2 or TRBV6-3 with TRBJ1-5; 8 bases line up with TRBD1. The CDR3 runs 13 residues. V lost 5 bases, J lost 7 bases, and 4 bases stayed unmatched. Germline loops: CDR1 MNHEY, CDR2 SVGEGT. CDR3 amino acids: CASSRQGQQPQHF. The CDR3 DNA sequence: TGTGCCAGCAGTCGACAGGGGCAGCAGCCCCAGCATTTT.